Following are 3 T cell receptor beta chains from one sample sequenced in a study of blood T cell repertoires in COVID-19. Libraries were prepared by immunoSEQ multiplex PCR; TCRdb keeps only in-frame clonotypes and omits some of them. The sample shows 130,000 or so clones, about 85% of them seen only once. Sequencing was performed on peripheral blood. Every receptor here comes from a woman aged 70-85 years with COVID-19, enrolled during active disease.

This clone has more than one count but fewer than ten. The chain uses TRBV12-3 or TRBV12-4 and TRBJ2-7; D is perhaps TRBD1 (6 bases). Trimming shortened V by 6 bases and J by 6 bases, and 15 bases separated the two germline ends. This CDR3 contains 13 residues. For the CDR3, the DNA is TGTGCCAGCAGCCACGGTACAGGGCGCGAGCAGTACTTC. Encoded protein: CASSHGTGREQYF.

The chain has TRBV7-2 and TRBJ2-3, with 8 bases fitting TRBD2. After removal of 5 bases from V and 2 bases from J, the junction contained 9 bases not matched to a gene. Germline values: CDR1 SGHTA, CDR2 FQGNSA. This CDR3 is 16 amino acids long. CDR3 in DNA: TGTGCCAGCAGCCTGCTCGGGGGGGTCCCCACAGATACGCAGTATTTT. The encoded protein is CASSLLGGVPTDTQYF.

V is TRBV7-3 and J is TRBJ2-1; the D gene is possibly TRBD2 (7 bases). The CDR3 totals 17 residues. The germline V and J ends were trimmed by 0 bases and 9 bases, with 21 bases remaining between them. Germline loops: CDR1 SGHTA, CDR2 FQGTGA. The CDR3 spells CASSLTWAGAPGSEQFF. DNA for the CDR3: TGTGCCAGCAGCTTAACGTGGGCGGGGGCCCCGGGGAGTGAGCAGTTCTTC. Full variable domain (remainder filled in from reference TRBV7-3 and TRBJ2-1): GAGVSQTPSNKVTEKGKYVELRCDPISGHTALYWYRQSLGQGPEFLIYFQGTGAADDSGLPNDRFFAVRPEGSVSTLKIQRTERGDSAVYLCASSLTWAGAPGSEQFFGPGTRLTVL.